A selection of T cell receptor beta chains follows, all from one sample in a study of human T cells and chemical hapten exposure. TCRdb independently ran MiXCR on the RACE reads; one entry per CDR3 protein. The sample includes tens of thousands of distinct CDR3 sequences, 10% to 15% of them seen just once. Sequencing used whole blood, obtained in connection with sensitization to the hapten diphenylcyclopropenone (DPC). The receptors here all came from a woman aged 60-70 years with alopecia areata. Some clones in this sample may be carry-over from other donors' samples. The CDR3 runs from the conserved cysteine through the conserved F or W.

cdr3_length	v_call	j_call	cdr3_aa
17	TRBV7-2	TRBJ1-3	CASSPTGTRGSGNTIYF
13	TRBV4-1	TRBJ1-5	CASSRSTNQPQHF
14	TRBV6-1	TRBJ2-1	CASTMGQGGTSGFF
15	TRBV3-1	TRBJ2-2	CASTNRAANTGELFF
13	TRBV6-6	TRBJ2-1	CASTDGRGNEQFF
15	TRBV11-2	TRBJ1-5	CASSAGTVILQPQHF
13	TRBV20-1	TRBJ1-3	CSAPRGGGNTIYF
9	TRBV24-1	TRBJ2-5	CARTETQYF
14	TRBV5-1	TRBJ1-1	CASRGAPQNTEAFF
16	TRBV2	TRBJ2-4	CASSVAPLVAKNIQYF
13	TRBV9	TRBJ1-6	CASSVGLGRPLHF
15	TRBV11-2	TRBJ2-5	CASSLEWGALGTQYF
12	TRBV7-2	TRBJ2-1	CASRQLAYEQFF
19	TRBV2	TRBJ2-2	CASSVDRDRDWSNTGELFF
15	TRBV20-1	TRBJ2-5	CSASSSGTVQETQYF
13	TRBV7-9	TRBJ1-4	CASSLTLDEKLFF
15	TRBV10-3	TRBJ2-5	CATCISGGAGETQYF
14	TRBV18	TRBJ1-3	CASSPPGRGNTIYF
13	TRBV20-1	TRBJ1-1	CSARGGGYTEAFF
12	TRBV30	TRBJ2-7	CAWTRGGGEQYF
17	TRBV7-9	TRBJ2-3	CASSLAGNWQLTDTQYF
13	TRBV6-5	TRBJ2-3	CASSGPAGDTQYF
14	TRBV7-2	TRBJ2-3	CASSAGGAADTQYF
13	TRBV7-9	TRBJ1-1	CASSTWTGSEAFF
11	TRBV30	TRBJ2-3	CAWSVGDTQYF
14	TRBV9	TRBJ2-2	CASSVGPDTGELFF
14	TRBV27	TRBJ1-6	CASSSSSYNSPLHF